These 27 T cell receptor beta chains came from one sample sequenced in a study of CD8 T cell repertoires and HIV-1 epitope variants. No antigen is known for these receptors. Repertoires were generated with immunoSEQ multiplex PCR, while TCRdb's copy carries only in-frame clones and drops some. The data show 4,500 to 5,000 clones, around 59% seen once. Sequenced sample: cultured CD8+ T cells derived from PBMCs. Receptors were obtained from a male donor with HIV.

The count of this clone is one. The chain joins TRBV19 to TRBJ2-7; no clear D. The germline CDR1 and CDR2 sequences are LNHDA and SQIVND (reference sequence). The CDR3 has 13 amino acids. V lost 4 bases and J lost 4, with 11 bases in between. CDR3 sequence (DNA): TGTGCCAGTAGTACGGGTCTTAAGTACGAGCAGTACTTC. Protein sequence: CASSTGLKYEQYF.

The J gene is TRBJ2-4, the V gene TRBV14; D unclear. Germline CDR1 is SGHDN and CDR2 is FVKESK. There are 16 residues in the CDR3. V was shortened by 4 bases and J by 0 bases, with 13 bases between the two germline ends. The CDR3 sequence is CASSPAVELAKNIQYF. The CDR3 nucleotides are TGTGCCAGCAGCCCGGCCGTTGAACTAGCCAAAAACATTCAGTACTTC.

This chain uses TRBV9 with TRBJ1-2; TRBD1 aligns across 7 bases. The trim removed 5 bases at V and 7 bases at J, leaving 11 bases unmatched. The CDR3 runs to 14 residues. The germline CDR1 and CDR2 sequences are SGDLS and YYNGEE. CDR3 loop: CASSPGEGARGYTF. The CDR3 bases are TGTGCCAGCAGTCCTGGGGAGGGGGCGCGTGGCTACACCTTC.

The sample holds a few counts of this clone. J is TRBJ2-3 and V is TRBV11-1; D unresolved. Germline V lookup: CDR1 SGHAT, CDR2 FQDESV (reference sequence). The length of the CDR3 is 16 residues. Trimming took 1 base from V and 2 from J, leaving 13 bases between them. The CDR3 DNA sequence: TGTGCCAGCAGCTTAGTCCCTAGTCTTACCACAGATACGCAGTATTTT. Protein sequence: CASSLVPSLTTDTQYF.

As to this clone: One end of the junction is discordant with germline, which a read error may explain. The chain links TRBV12-5 to TRBJ1-1; no clear D gene. Germline loops: CDR1 LGHNT, CDR2 FRNRAP. The CDR3 consists of 8 residues. The CDR3 reads CVTRGAFF. As DNA, the CDR3 is TGCGTCACGCGAGGCGCTTTCTTT.

This clone was seen once. DNA for the CDR3: TGTGCCAGCTCCCTTAGCGGGGCCGCCGGGGTTGAGCAGTTCTTC. Translating it yields CASSLSGAAGVEQFF. The chain carries TRBV7-9 and TRBJ2-1; 8 nucleotides match TRBD2. CDR1 is SEHNR, CDR2 FQNEAQ, per germline (reference sequence). The CDR3 is 15 residues long. V dropped 8 bases and J dropped 9; count of bases not matched to a gene: 15. Together with reference TRBV7-9 and TRBJ2-1, the CDR3 gives the full variable domain: DTGVSQNPRHKITKRGQNVTFRCDPISEHNRLYWYRQTLGQGPEFLTYFQNEAQLEKSRLLSDRFSAERPKGSFSTLEIQRTEQGDSAMYLCASSLSGAAGVEQFFGPGTRLTVL.

This chain links TRBV21-1 with TRBJ1-2. TRBV21-1 is tagged as a pseudogene. The CDR3 consists of 10 residues. This CDR3 reads CASSHQPGYF. CDR3 nucleotide sequence: TGTGCCAGCAGCCACCAGCCGGGTTACTTC.

This clone was seen once. V gene TRBV28 combines with J gene TRBJ2-7; maybe TRBD2 (7 bases). The CDR3 totals 14 residues. CDR1 MDHEN and CDR2 SYDVKM come from the germline V gene. V was pared by 4 bases and J by 4 bases, with 14 bases between. CDR3 bases: TGTGCCAGCAGTTCGGTTAGGGGGGGGTACGAGCAGTACTTC. Translated: CASSSVRGGYEQYF.

V and J are TRBV9 and TRBJ2-2; D gene unclear. This CDR3 is built from 17 residues. The V gene's germline CDR1 is SGDLS and CDR2 YYNGEE. V lost 0 bases, J lost 8 bases, and 20 bases lay in between. Here the CDR3 DNA reads TGTGCCAGCAGCGTAGATGGGCGGACGGTTACTACTGGGGAGCTGTTTTTT. This encodes CASSVDGRTVTTGELFF.

The J gene is TRBJ1-1, the V gene TRBV18; D gene ambiguous. The CDR3 has 15 amino acids. Trimming removed 0 bases at V and 1 base at J, with 9 bases between. The germline V gene encodes CDR1 KGHSH and CDR2 LQKENI. CDR3 loop: CASSPPEDENTEAFF. CDR3 DNA sequence: TGTGCCAGCTCACCACCGGAGGACGAGAACACTGAAGCTTTCTTT.

This clone appeared a single time. The gene calls are TRBV4-3 and TRBJ2-3, with 9 positions matching TRBD2. The J segment lost 6 bases and the V segment lost 0 bases, leaving 10 bases of the junction unmatched. The germline gives CDR1 LGHNA, CDR2 YSLEER. The CDR3 runs 17 residues. CDR3 amino acids: CASSQDPPSGGSDTQYF. The CDR3 coding sequence is TGCGCCAGCAGCCAAGATCCCCCAAGCGGGGGGTCGGATACGCAGTATTTT.

This clone was recorded once. The rearrangement links TRBV14 to TRBJ1-2, with D maybe TRBD1 (6 bases). The CDR3 consists of 15 residues. V was pared by 0 bases and J by 3 bases, with 11 bases between. Germline V gene sequence: CDR1 SGHDN, CDR2 FVKESK. The CDR3 DNA is TGTGCCAGCAGCCAAGATGAGGGGGGTTACTATGGCTACACCTTC. Translating it yields CASSQDEGGYYGYTF.

This clone has only a few counts. The gene calls are TRBV6-1 and TRBJ2-7; no clear D. Deletions cut 0 bases from V and 4 bases from J, with 7 bases between. This CDR3 contains 13 residues. The germline V gene encodes CDR1 MNHNS and CDR2 SASEGT. As DNA, the CDR3 is TGTGCCAGCAGTGAAGCGACCGCATACGAGCAGTACTTC. Translated: CASSEATAYEQYF.

The J gene is TRBJ2-7, the V gene TRBV7-2; 9 positions agree with TRBD1. Unmatched junction bases numbered 9, after V lost 5 bases and J lost 7 bases. Germline CDR1 and CDR2: SGHTA and FQGNSA. The CDR3 consists of 14 residues. This chain's CDR3 is CASSHIAGTGEQYF. The CDR3 nucleotides are TGTGCCAGCAGCCATATAGCAGGGACAGGGGAGCAGTACTTC.

The chain uses TRBV7-9 and TRBJ2-7; TRBD2 matches 11 bases. Germline assignment: CDR1 SEHNR and CDR2 FQNEAQ (reference sequence). The V segment lost 5 bases and the J segment 3 bases; nucleotides outside the gene matches: 3. The CDR3 runs 14 residues. The CDR3 reads CASSPTSGIYEQYF. The CDR3 bases are TGTGCCAGCAGCCCGACTAGCGGGATCTACGAGCAGTACTTC.

The chain uses TRBV27 and TRBJ1-1, with D possibly TRBD1 on 5 matching bases. This CDR3 has 13 amino acids. V lost 5 bases to trimming and J lost 1 base, with 8 bases between them. Germline V gene data show CDR1 as MNHEY and CDR2 as SMNVEV (reference sequence). DNA for the CDR3: TGTGCCAGCAGTGTAACAGGGAACACTGAAGCTTTCTTT. It specifies CASSVTGNTEAFF.

This chain links TRBV18 with TRBJ2-5; D is perhaps TRBD2 (5 bases). CDR3 size: 12 residues. Trimming cost V 3 bases and J 4 bases, with 6 bases left between them. CDR1 and CDR2 (germline): KGHSH, LQKENI. The CDR3 DNA reads as TGTGCCAGCTCACCCGAGGGAGAGACCCAGTACTTC. Translating gives CASSPEGETQYF.

This clone was seen more than once but under ten times. This chain uses TRBV5-4 with TRBJ2-1; D might be TRBD2 (6 bases). The V end was cut by 0 bases, the J end by 7 bases, with 11 bases between. Looked up from germline, CDR1 is SGHNT and CDR2 is YYREEE (reference sequence). The CDR3 consists of 14 residues. For the CDR3, the DNA is TGTGCCAGCAGCTTGGGGGGACTTCTGAATGAGCAGTTCTTC. Protein product: CASSLGGLLNEQFF.

This sequence joins TRBV5-8 and TRBJ2-7; 8 bases fit TRBD1. The CDR3 length is 13 residues. Unmatched junction bases numbered 1, after V lost 2 bases and J lost 3 bases. Germline V lookup: CDR1 SGHTS, CDR2 YDEGEE. The DNA for the CDR3 is TGTGCCAGCAGCTTACAGGGGGACTACGAGCAGTACTTC. Its translation: CASSLQGDYEQYF.

The chain has TRBV28 and TRBJ2-1; tentatively, D is TRBD1 (5 bases). Per the germline V gene, CDR1 is MDHEN and CDR2 is SYDVKM. This CDR3 is built from 13 residues. V dropped 3 bases and J dropped 8 bases, with 11 bases sitting between them. This CDR3 is CASSLRQLDEQFF. The CDR3 coding sequence is TGTGCCAGCAGTTTGAGACAGCTGGATGAGCAGTTCTTC.

The J gene is TRBJ2-2, the V gene TRBV5-1, with 11 bases matching TRBD2. CDR1 SGHRS and CDR2 YFSETQ come from the germline V gene. Trimming cost V 2 bases and J 4 bases; bases outside gene matches: 4. This CDR3 is built from 16 residues. The CDR3, as DNA: TGCGCCAGCAGCTTAATAGCGGGAGGGTCCACCGGGGAGCTGTTTTTT. It translates to CASSLIAGGSTGELFF.

This sequence joins TRBV5-1 and TRBJ2-7; 8 nucleotides match TRBD1. The CDR3 length is 16 residues. The germline gives CDR1 SGHRS, CDR2 YFSETQ. After removal of 3 bases from V and 6 bases from J, the junction contained 14 bases not matched to a gene. CDR3 residues: CASSYLRQGFIGEQYF. CDR3 DNA sequence: TGCGCCAGCAGCTACCTTAGACAGGGGTTCATCGGCGAGCAGTACTTC.

V and J are TRBV9 and TRBJ2-7; 10 positions agree with TRBD2. This CDR3 spans 15 amino acids. Germline-derived CDR1 and CDR2 are SGDLS and YYNGEE. J was trimmed by 7 bases and V by 1 base; bases with no gene match: 8. Written as DNA, the CDR3 is TGTGCCAGCAGCGTATGGGCTAGCGGGAGCGGTGAGCAGTACTTC. Its translation is CASSVWASGSGEQYF.

A single count supports this clone. The chain recombines TRBV15 with TRBJ2-5; D is ambiguous. Germline CDR1 reads LNHNV; CDR2 reads YYDKDF (reference sequence). V was trimmed by 9 bases and J by 2 bases, leaving 16 bases between them. CDR3 length equals 14 residues. Here the CDR3 reads CATAPAAAQETQYF. DNA of the CDR3: TGTGCCACAGCACCGGCAGCAGCACAAGAGACCCAGTACTTC. The full variable domain, with the rest looked up from reference TRBV15 and TRBJ2-5, is DAMVIQNPRYQVTQFGKPVTLSCSQTLNHNVMYWYQQKSSQAPKLLFHYYDKDFNNEADTPDNFQSRRPNTSFCFLDIRSPGLGDTAMYLCATAPAAAQETQYFGPGTRLLVL.

A few counts support this clone. CDR3 sequence: CASSSSTSGGLYLTDTQYF. CDR3 sequence (DNA): TGTGCCAGCAGTTCCTCGACTAGCGGGGGCCTCTACCTCACAGATACGCAGTATTTT. The rearrangement uses TRBV28 and TRBJ2-3, with TRBD2 matching 12 bases. This CDR3 contains 19 residues. V shed 4 bases, J shed 2 bases, and the junction held 13 bases outside the gene matches. Germline CDR1 is MDHEN and CDR2 is SYDVKM.

The chain carries TRBV5-6 and TRBJ2-7, with D maybe TRBD2 (5 bases). The V gene's germline CDR1 is SGHDT and CDR2 YYEEEE. The CDR3 runs 14 residues. V was cut by 1 base and J by 2 bases, with 10 bases left in between. The CDR3 region is CASSLFAGAYEQYF. CDR3 nucleotides: TGTGCCAGCAGCTTGTTTGCGGGTGCCTACGAGCAGTACTTC.

The rearrangement uses TRBV27 and TRBJ1-5; D unclear. CDR3 size: 14 residues. The germline V and J ends were trimmed by 5 bases and 6 bases, with 14 bases remaining between them. CDR1 is MNHEY and CDR2 is SMNVEV in the germline V gene (reference sequence). The CDR3 spells CASSPQEAGQPQHF. CDR3 nucleotide sequence: TGTGCCAGCAGTCCTCAGGAGGCTGGTCAGCCCCAGCATTTT.